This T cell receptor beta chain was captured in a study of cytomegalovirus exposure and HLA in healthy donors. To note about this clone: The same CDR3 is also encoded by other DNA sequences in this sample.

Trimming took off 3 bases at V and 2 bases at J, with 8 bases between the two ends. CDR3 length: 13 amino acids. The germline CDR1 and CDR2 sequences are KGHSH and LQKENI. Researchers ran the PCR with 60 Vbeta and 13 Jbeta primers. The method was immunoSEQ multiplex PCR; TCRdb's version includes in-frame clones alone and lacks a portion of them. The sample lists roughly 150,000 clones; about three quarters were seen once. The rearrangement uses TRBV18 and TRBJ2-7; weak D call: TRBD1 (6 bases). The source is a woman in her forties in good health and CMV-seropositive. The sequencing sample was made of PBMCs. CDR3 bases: TGTGCCAGCTCACCTGGACAGACCTACGAGCAGTACTTC. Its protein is CASSPGQTYEQYF.